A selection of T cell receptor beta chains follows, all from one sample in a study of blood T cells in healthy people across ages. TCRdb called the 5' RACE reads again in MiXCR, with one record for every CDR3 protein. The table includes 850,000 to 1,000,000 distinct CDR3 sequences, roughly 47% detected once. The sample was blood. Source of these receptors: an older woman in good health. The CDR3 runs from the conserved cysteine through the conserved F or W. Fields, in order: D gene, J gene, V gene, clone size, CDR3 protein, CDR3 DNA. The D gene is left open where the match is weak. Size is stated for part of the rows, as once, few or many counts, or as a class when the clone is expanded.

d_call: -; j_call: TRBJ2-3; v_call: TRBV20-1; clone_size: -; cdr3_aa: CSAPWKGSYTDTQYF; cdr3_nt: TGCAGTGCCCCTTGGAAGGGTTCTTACACAGATACGCAGTATTTT
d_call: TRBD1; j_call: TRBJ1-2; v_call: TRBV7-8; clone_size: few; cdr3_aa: CASSSRVIGGQGSGYTF; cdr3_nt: TGTGCCAGCAGCTCGAGAGTCATCGGAGGACAGGGCAGTGGCTACACCTTC
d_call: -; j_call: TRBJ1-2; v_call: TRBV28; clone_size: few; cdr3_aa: CASSLWSGPYGYTF; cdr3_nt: TGTGCCAGCAGTTTATGGTCAGGGCCCTATGGCTACACCTTC
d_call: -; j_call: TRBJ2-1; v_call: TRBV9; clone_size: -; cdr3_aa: CASSSTTGTTNEQFF; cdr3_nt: TGTGCCAGCAGCTCTACAACCGGGACCACCAATGAGCAGTTCTTC
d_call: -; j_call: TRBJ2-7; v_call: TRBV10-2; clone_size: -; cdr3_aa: CASSERSPYEQYF; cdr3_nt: TGCGCCAGCAGTGAGCGCAGCCCCTACGAGCAGTACTTC
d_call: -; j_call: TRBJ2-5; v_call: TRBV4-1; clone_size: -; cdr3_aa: CASSHALQETQYF; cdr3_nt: TGCGCCAGCAGCCATGCCCTACAAGAGACCCAGTACTTC
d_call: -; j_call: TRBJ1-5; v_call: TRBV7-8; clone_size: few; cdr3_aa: CASSQSPNQPQHF; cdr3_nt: TGTGCCAGCAGCCAAAGCCCGAATCAGCCCCAGCATTTT
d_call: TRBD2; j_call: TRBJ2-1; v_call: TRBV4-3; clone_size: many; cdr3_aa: CASSPNSGSYNEQFF; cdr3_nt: TGCGCCAGCAGCCCTAATAGCGGGAGCTACAATGAGCAGTTCTTC
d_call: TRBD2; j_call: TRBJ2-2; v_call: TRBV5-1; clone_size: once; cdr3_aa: CASSLVPSGTTGELFF; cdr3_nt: TGCGCCAGCAGCTTGGTTCCTAGCGGGACCACCGGGGAGCTGTTTTTT
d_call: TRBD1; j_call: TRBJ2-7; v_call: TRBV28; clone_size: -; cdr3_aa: CASSLALTGGGSYEQYF; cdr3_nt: TGTGCCAGCAGTTTAGCCCTTACAGGGGGCGGCTCCTACGAGCAGTACTTC
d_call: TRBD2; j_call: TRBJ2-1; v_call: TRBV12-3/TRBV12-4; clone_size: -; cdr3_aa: CASSPLAGEGQHFF; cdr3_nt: TGTGCCAGCAGTCCACTAGCGGGTGAGGGGCAACACTTCTTC
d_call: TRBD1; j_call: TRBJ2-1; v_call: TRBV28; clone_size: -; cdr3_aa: CASRFGTENNGQFF; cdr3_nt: TGTGCCAGCAGATTCGGGACAGAGAACAATGGGCAGTTCTTC
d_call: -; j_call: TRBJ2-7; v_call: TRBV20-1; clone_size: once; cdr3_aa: CSALGPGNEQYF; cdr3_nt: TGCAGTGCCCTGGGGCCGGGGAACGAGCAGTACTTC
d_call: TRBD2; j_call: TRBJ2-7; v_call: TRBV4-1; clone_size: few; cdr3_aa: CASSQTSGSEREQYF; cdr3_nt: TGCGCCAGCAGCCAGACTAGCGGGAGCGAACGCGAGCAGTACTTC
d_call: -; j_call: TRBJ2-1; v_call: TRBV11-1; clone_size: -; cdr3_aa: CASSLNGRSGLDEQFF; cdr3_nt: TGTGCCAGCAGCTTAAACGGCAGGTCCGGTTTGGATGAGCAGTTCTTC
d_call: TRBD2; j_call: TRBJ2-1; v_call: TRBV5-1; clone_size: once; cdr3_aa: CASSLGTSGRSLRNEQFF; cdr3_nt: TGCGCCAGCAGCCTCGGGACTAGCGGGAGGAGTTTACGGAATGAGCAGTTCTTC
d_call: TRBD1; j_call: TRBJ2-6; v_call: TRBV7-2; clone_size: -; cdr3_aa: CASSPQTGWEVLTF; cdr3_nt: TGTGCCAGCAGCCCCCAGACAGGGTGGGAAGTCCTGACTTTC
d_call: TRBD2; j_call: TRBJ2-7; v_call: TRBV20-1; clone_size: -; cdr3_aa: CSARTGLGYNEQYF; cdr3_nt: TGCAGTGCTAGGACCGGACTAGGGTACAATGAGCAGTACTTC
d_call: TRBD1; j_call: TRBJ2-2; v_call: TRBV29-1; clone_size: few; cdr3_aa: CSVEMTGRNTGELFF; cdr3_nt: TGCAGCGTTGAAATGACAGGGCGTAACACCGGGGAGCTGTTTTTT
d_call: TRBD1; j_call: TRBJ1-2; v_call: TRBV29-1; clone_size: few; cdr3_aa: CSVERGRSGYTF; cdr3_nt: TGCAGCGTTGAAAGGGGGCGGAGTGGCTACACCTTC
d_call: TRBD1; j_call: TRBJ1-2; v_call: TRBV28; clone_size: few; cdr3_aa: CASAIKGAYYGYTF; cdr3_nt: TGTGCCAGCGCCATAAAGGGGGCGTACTATGGCTACACCTTC
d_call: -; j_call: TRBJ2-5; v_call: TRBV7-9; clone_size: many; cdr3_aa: CASSSRLQETQYF; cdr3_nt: TGTGCCAGCAGCTCCCGACTGCAAGAGACCCAGTACTTC
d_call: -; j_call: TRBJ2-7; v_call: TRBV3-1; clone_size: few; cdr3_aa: CASSQSKAHEQYF; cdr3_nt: TGTGCCAGCAGCCAGAGCAAGGCCCACGAGCAGTACTTC
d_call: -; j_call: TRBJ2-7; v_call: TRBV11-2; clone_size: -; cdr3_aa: CASSPFGQGGYNEQYF; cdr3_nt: TGTGCCAGCAGCCCATTCGGACAGGGAGGGTACAATGAGCAGTACTTC
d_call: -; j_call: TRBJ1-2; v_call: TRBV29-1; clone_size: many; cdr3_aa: CSVDSGGYTF; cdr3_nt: TGCAGCGTTGATTCTGGAGGCTACACCTTC
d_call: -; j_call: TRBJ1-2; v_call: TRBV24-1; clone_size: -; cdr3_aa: CAIEGQNYGYTF; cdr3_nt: TGTGCCATTGAGGGGCAGAACTATGGCTACACCTTC
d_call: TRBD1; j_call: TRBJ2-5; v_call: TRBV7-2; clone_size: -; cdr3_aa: CASRPFRQGQETQYF; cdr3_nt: TGTGCCAGCAGACCTTTTCGACAGGGACAAGAGACCCAGTACTTC
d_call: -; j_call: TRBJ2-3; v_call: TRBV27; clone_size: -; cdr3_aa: CASSLSPRDTDTQYF; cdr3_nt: TGTGCCAGCAGTTTATCCCCAAGGGACACAGATACGCAGTATTTT
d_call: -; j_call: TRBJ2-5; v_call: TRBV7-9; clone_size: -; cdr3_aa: CASSRGPTVQETQYF; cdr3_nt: TGTGCCAGCAGCCGCGGTCCGACAGTACAAGAGACCCAGTACTTC
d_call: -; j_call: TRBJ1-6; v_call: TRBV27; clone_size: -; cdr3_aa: CASSSRSGYNSPLHF; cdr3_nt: TGTGCCAGCAGTTCGCGGAGCGGGTATAATTCACCCCTCCACTTT
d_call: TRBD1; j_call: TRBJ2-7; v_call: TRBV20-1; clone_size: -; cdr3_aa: CSANGFGTGYREQYF; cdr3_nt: TGCAGTGCAAACGGTTTTGGGACAGGTTACCGCGAGCAGTACTTC
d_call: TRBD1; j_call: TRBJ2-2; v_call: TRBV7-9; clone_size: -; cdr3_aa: CASKTTGTGDTGELFF; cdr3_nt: TGTGCCAGCAAAACGACGGGGACAGGGGACACCGGGGAGCTGTTTTTT
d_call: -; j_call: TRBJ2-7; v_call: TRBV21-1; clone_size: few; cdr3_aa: CASSNHADSNYEQYF; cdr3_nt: TGTGCCAGCAGCAACCACGCAGACTCAAACTACGAGCAGTACTTC
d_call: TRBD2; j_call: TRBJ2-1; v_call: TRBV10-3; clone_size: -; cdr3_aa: CAISGLAAGEQFF; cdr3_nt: TGTGCCATCAGTGGGCTAGCGGCCGGTGAGCAGTTCTTC
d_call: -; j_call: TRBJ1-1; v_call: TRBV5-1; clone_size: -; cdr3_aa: CASRYLTVGGEAFF; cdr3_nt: TGCGCCAGCAGGTACTTAACAGTCGGGGGTGAAGCTTTCTTT
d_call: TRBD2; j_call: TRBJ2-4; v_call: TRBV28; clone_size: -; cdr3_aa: CASSYPSGLAKSIQYF; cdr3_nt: TGTGCCAGCAGTTATCCTAGCGGGCTAGCCAAAAGCATTCAGTACTTC
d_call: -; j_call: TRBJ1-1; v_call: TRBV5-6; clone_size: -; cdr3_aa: CASSPLPGNTEAFF; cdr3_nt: TGTGCCAGCAGCCCGCTCCCGGGGAACACTGAAGCTTTCTTT
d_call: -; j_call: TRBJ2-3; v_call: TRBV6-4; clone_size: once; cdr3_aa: CASSDKGPADTQYF; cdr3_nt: TGTGCCAGCAGTGACAAGGGGCCCGCAGATACGCAGTATTTT
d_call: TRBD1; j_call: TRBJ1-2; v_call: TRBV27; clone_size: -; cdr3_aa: CASSYRGRDGYTF; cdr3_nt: TGTGCCAGCAGTTACAGGGGGCGGGATGGCTACACCTTC
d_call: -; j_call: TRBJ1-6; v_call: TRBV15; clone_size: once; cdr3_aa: CATSRDGRGSPLHF; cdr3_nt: TGTGCCACCAGCAGAGATGGAAGGGGTTCACCCCTCCACTTT
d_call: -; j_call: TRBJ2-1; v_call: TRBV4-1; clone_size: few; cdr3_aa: CASSQGRGGGDYRYNEQFF; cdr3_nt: TGCGCCAGCAGCCAGGGGAGGGGGGGCGGCGATTATAGATACAATGAGCAGTTCTTC
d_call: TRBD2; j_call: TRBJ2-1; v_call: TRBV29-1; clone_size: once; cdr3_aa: CSVGRTSGREETQFF; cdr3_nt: TGCAGCGTTGGGCGGACTAGCGGGAGGGAAGAGACCCAGTTCTTC
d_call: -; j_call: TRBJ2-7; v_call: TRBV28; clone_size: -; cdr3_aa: CASSHLLYLYEQYF; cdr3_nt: TGTGCCAGCAGTCACTTACTCTACCTCTACGAGCAGTACTTC
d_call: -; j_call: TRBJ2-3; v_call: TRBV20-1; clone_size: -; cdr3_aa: CSARWAVGTDTQYF; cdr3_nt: TGCAGTGCTAGATGGGCCGTTGGCACAGATACGCAGTATTTT
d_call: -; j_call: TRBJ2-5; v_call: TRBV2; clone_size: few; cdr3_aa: CASSDPSKETQYF; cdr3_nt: TGTGCCAGCAGTGACCCGAGTAAGGAGACCCAGTACTTC
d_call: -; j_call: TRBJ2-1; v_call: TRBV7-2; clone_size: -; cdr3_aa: CASSLLAGRSYNEQFF; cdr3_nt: TGTGCCAGCAGCTTACTGGCAGGGAGATCCTACAATGAGCAGTTCTTC
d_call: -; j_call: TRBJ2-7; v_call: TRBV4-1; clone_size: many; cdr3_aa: CASSRRLYEQYF; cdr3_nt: TGCGCCAGCAGCCGCCGCCTCTACGAGCAGTACTTC
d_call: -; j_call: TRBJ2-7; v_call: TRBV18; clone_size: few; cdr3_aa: CASSPPEGGYNEQYF; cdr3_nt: TGTGCCAGCTCACCACCTGAAGGGGGATACAATGAGCAGTACTTC
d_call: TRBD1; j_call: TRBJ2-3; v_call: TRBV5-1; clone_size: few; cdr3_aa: CASSLVRGQGGTDTQYF; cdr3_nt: TGCGCCAGCAGCTTGGTCAGGGGACAGGGCGGCACAGATACGCAGTATTTT
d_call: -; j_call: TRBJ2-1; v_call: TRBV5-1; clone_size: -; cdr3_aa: CATGGLSYNEQFF; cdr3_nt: TGCGCTACCGGTGGACTCTCCTACAATGAGCAGTTCTTC
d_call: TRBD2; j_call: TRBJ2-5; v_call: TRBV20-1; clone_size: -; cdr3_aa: CSARDYLTSGRVETQYF; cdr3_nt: TGCAGTGCTAGAGATTATCTTACTAGCGGGAGGGTAGAGACCCAGTACTTC